The 5 T cell receptor beta chains in this list originate from one sample, sequenced in a study of blood T cells in healthy people across ages. A second PCR, run for roughly 7 to 12 cycles, used a sample-barcoded 5' primer plus a J-beta primer mix. One entry per CDR3 protein, called by TCRdb with MiXCR from the 5' RACE reads. Among 550,000 to 750,000 distinct CDR3 sequences listed, around 21% were seen once. The specimen sequenced was blood. These TCRs come from a man aged 70 or older in good health.

This clonotype has a handful of counts. CDR3 loop: CASTGGQHPYEQYF. DNA for the CDR3: TGTGCCAGCACCGGAGGACAGCATCCCTACGAGCAGTACTTC. The chain combines TRBV28 with TRBJ2-7; tentative D call: TRBD1 (6 bases). Germline CDR1 is MDHEN and CDR2 is SYDVKM. V shed 7 bases and J shed 2 bases, with 15 bases lying between them. The CDR3 totals 14 residues.

This clonotype was seen once. The gene calls are TRBV6-5 and TRBJ1-1; a weak D match, TRBD1 (5 bases). Germline loops: CDR1 MNHEY, CDR2 SVGAGI. This CDR3 comprises 15 residues. V was shortened by 0 bases and J by 3 bases, with 11 bases between the two germline ends. CDR3 sequence (DNA): TGTGCCAGCAGTTACTCGAACAGGTTAGACACTGAAGCTTTCTTT. Translated: CASSYSNRLDTEAFF.

This clonotype has a handful of counts. The conserved closing phenylalanine or tryptophan is absent in this CDR3, likely reflecting a read error. This chain joins TRBV20-1 and TRBJ2-5; 8 bases match TRBD1. Germline CDR1 is DFQATT and CDR2 is SNEGSKA (reference sequence). The V and J ends lost 5 bases and 4 bases, in that order; junction bases with no gene match: 12. The CDR3 has 15 amino acids. The CDR3 here is CSASRTGYRGETQYL. CDR3 DNA: TGCAGTGCTTCCCGGACAGGGTATCGAGGAGAGACCCAGTACCTC.

CDR3 protein: CASSVRTSGWQYF. The DNA for the CDR3 is TGTGCCAGCAGTGTAAGGACTAGCGGGTGGCAGTACTTC. The rearrangement uses TRBV6-1 and TRBJ2-7, with 11 bases matching TRBD2. The length of the CDR3 is 13 residues. The J segment lost 9 bases and the V segment lost 4 bases, leaving 5 bases of the junction unmatched. Germline CDR1 and CDR2: MNHNS and SASEGT.

This clonotype has only a few counts. V and J are TRBV4-2 and TRBJ2-4; no clear D gene. Looked up from germline, CDR1 is LGHNA and CDR2 is YNFKEQ. V lost 0 bases and J 0 bases, leaving 15 bases between the germline ends. The length of the CDR3 is 18 residues. CDR3 residues: CASSQDARVVLAKNIQYF. For the CDR3, the DNA is TGTGCCAGCAGCCAAGATGCCCGGGTTGTCCTAGCCAAAAACATTCAGTACTTC.